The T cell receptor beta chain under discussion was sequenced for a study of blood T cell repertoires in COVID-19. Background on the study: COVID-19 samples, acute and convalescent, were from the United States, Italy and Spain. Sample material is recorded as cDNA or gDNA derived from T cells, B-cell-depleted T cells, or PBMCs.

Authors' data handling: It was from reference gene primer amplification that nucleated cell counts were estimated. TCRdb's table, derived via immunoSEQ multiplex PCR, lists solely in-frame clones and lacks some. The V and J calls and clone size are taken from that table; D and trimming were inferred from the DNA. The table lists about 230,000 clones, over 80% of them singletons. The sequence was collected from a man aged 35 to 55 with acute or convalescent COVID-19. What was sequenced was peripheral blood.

The CDR3: CSVEDIGTGRSYEQYF. CDR3 sequence (DNA): TGCAGCGTTGAAGATATTGGGACAGGGCGATCCTACGAGCAGTACTTC. This chain links TRBV29-1 with TRBJ2-7; 9 bases map to TRBD1. This CDR3 has 16 residues. Germline V gene data show CDR1 as SQVTM and CDR2 as ANQGSEA. Germline trimming cut 0 bases from V and 1 base from J; bases unmatched to any gene: 7.